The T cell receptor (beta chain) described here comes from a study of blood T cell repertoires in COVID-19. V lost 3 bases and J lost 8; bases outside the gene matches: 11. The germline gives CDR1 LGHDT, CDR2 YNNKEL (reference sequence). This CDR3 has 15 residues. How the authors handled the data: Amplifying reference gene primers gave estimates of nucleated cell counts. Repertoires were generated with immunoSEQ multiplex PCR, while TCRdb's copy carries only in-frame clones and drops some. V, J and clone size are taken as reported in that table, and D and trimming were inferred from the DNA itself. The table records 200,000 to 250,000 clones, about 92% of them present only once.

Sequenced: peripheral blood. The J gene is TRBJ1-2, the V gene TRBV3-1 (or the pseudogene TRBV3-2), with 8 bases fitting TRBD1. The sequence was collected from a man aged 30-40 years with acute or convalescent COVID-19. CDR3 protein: CASSHQDRVKGGYTF. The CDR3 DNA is TGTGCCAGCAGCCACCAGGACAGGGTAAAAGGAGGCTACACCTTC.